Listed below are T cell receptor beta chains from one sample, sequenced in a study of control samples from healthy donors and cancer patients. Produced via immunoSEQ multiplex PCR; TCRdb's table is partial and in-frame only. The table includes approximately 90,000 clones, around four fifths detected once. The sequencing input was blood. The receptors were sampled from a man aged 25 to 45 in good health. The CDR3 runs from the conserved cysteine through the conserved F or W. Each record gives: J gene, V gene, CDR3 protein.

j_call: TRBJ2-2
v_call: TRBV19
cdr3_aa: CASSPGTGWGSNTGELFF

j_call: TRBJ2-7
v_call: TRBV14
cdr3_aa: CASSLRGLTESTYEQYF

j_call: TRBJ1-6
v_call: TRBV18
cdr3_aa: CASSPFGTGLVGGNSPLHF

j_call: TRBJ2-7
v_call: TRBV27
cdr3_aa: CASSIRGRGPYEQYF

j_call: TRBJ2-6
v_call: TRBV5-1
cdr3_aa: CASSLESSSGANVLTF

j_call: TRBJ2-4
v_call: TRBV5-5
cdr3_aa: CASTAWVGQVGTIQYF

j_call: TRBJ2-1
v_call: TRBV6-1
cdr3_aa: CASSEQGRINNEQFF

j_call: TRBJ2-3
v_call: TRBV6-6
cdr3_aa: CASSYEGGTQYF

j_call: TRBJ2-3
v_call: TRBV3-1/TRBV3-2
cdr3_aa: CASSQERLAGGPTDTQYF

j_call: TRBJ1-1
v_call: TRBV6-5
cdr3_aa: CASSRDNLNTEAFF

j_call: TRBJ2-7
v_call: TRBV3-1/TRBV3-2
cdr3_aa: CASSPSLPGGAYEQYF

j_call: TRBJ1-4
v_call: TRBV28
cdr3_aa: CASTPWGANEKLFF

j_call: TRBJ1-1
v_call: TRBV2
cdr3_aa: CASSVVSLGNTEAFF

j_call: TRBJ1-5
v_call: TRBV5-8
cdr3_aa: CASSFRGRGTDNQPQHF

j_call: TRBJ2-3
v_call: TRBV28
cdr3_aa: CASSPQYPSGGASNTQYF

j_call: TRBJ2-7
v_call: TRBV11-2
cdr3_aa: CASSASRQTLSYEQYF

j_call: TRBJ2-4
v_call: TRBV5-1
cdr3_aa: CASSSGQAKNIQYF

j_call: TRBJ2-3
v_call: TRBV9
cdr3_aa: CASSAWEGYTDTQYF

j_call: TRBJ1-2
v_call: TRBV5-4
cdr3_aa: CASSLADGVYGYTF

j_call: TRBJ1-6
v_call: TRBV6-5
cdr3_aa: CASSLTKGGNSPLHF

j_call: TRBJ2-2
v_call: TRBV7-7
cdr3_aa: CASSSTGRNTGELFF

j_call: TRBJ2-3
v_call: TRBV19
cdr3_aa: CASSRAFVGTDTQYF

j_call: TRBJ1-1
v_call: TRBV27
cdr3_aa: CASRSLGATEAFF

j_call: TRBJ2-5
v_call: TRBV6-5
cdr3_aa: CASSYFGEETQYF

j_call: TRBJ1-4
v_call: TRBV7-8
cdr3_aa: CASSPTVHVNEKLFF

j_call: TRBJ1-6
v_call: TRBV9
cdr3_aa: CASRRDSWNSPLHF

j_call: TRBJ2-3
v_call: TRBV27
cdr3_aa: CASSKKGSTDTQYF

j_call: TRBJ1-4
v_call: TRBV11-2
cdr3_aa: CASSLDPGAVVRGGLFF

j_call: TRBJ2-7
v_call: TRBV11-2
cdr3_aa: CASSLVGRGDYEQYF

j_call: TRBJ2-3
v_call: TRBV5-1
cdr3_aa: CASSLSTGGSTDTQYF

j_call: TRBJ2-5
v_call: TRBV5-1
cdr3_aa: CASSQPGGEETQYF

j_call: TRBJ1-1
v_call: TRBV7-8
cdr3_aa: CASSRGRNTEAFF

j_call: TRBJ2-5
v_call: TRBV2
cdr3_aa: CASTSDGQIQETQYF

j_call: TRBJ1-6
v_call: TRBV5-1
cdr3_aa: CASSLEGQGTPSPLHF